The 24 T cell receptor beta chains presented below share a single source sample, sequenced in a study of blood T cells in healthy people across ages. Next came a second PCR, run for roughly 7 to 12 cycles, which used a sample-barcoded 5' primer along with a J-beta primer mix. TCRdb processed the 5' RACE reads anew with MiXCR; each CDR3 protein has one entry. The table includes 1,300,000 or so distinct CDR3 sequences, 45% to 70% detected once. The specimen sequenced was blood. The receptors derive from a man younger than 35 in good health.

The chain links TRBV20-1 to TRBJ2-5; D tentatively reads TRBD1 or TRBD2 (6 bases each). Germline CDR1 DFQATT, CDR2 SNEGSKA (reference sequence). This CDR3 comprises 11 residues. Trimming stripped 5 bases from V and 4 bases from J, with 8 bases between. Here the CDR3 DNA reads TGCAGTGCTGGAGGGGGAGAGACCCAGTACTTC. Protein sequence: CSAGGGETQYF.

This clonotype was detected once. The CDR3 spells CASSYRRTSGRAIYEQYF. In DNA, the CDR3 is TGTGCCAGCAGTTATCGAAGGACTAGCGGGAGGGCCATCTACGAGCAGTACTTC. This chain uses TRBV6-2 or TRBV6-3 with TRBJ2-7; 15 positions agree with TRBD2. Germline V gives CDR1 MNHEY, CDR2 SVGEGT. V was clipped by 3 bases and J by 3 bases; unmatched bases: 9. CDR3 length: 18 amino acids.

The chain joins TRBV30 to TRBJ2-7; either TRBD1 or TRBD2 may supply D (6 bases each). Trimming removed 1 base from V and 3 bases from J, with 13 bases in between. The germline gives CDR1 GTSNPN, CDR2 SVGIG (reference sequence). The CDR3 spans 14 residues. The CDR3 loop reads CAWSGGAGFYEQYF. CDR3 bases: TGTGCCTGGAGTGGGGGGGCGGGATTCTACGAGCAGTACTTC.

This chain joins TRBV28 and TRBJ2-2, with TRBD2 matching 9 bases. Trimming took 7 bases from V and 4 from J; bases not matched to a gene: 7. Germline V gene sequence: CDR1 MDHEN, CDR2 SYDVKM. CDR3 size: 15 residues. The CDR3 coding sequence is TGTGCCAGCATTGGGGGACTAGCATTCACCGGGGAGCTGTTTTTT. Amino acid sequence: CASIGGLAFTGELFF. The full variable domain, with the rest looked up from reference TRBV28 and TRBJ2-2, is DVKVTQSSRYLVKRTGEKVFLECVQDMDHENMFWYRQDPGLGLRLIYFSYDVKMKEKGDIPEGYSVSREKKERFSLILESASTNQTSMYLCASIGGLAFTGELFFGEGSRLTVL.

The rearrangement joins TRBV7-2 to TRBJ2-5, with 7 nucleotides matching TRBD1. The CDR3 has 12 residues. Germline V gene data show CDR1 as SGHTA and CDR2 as FQGNSA. Trimming took 5 bases from V and 12 from J; bases not matched to a gene: 9. CDR3 in DNA: TGTGCCAGCAGCCCATCGACAGGGTTTGAGTACTTC. Translated: CASSPSTGFEYF.

The chain links TRBV29-1 to TRBJ2-4, with TRBD1 matching over 9 bases. TRBJ2-5 explains the end of the DNA better; the J call may be wrong. The length of the CDR3 is 14 residues. CDR1 SQVTM and CDR2 ANQGSEA come from the germline V gene. This chain's CDR3 is CSVGGQGPRETQYF. Here the CDR3 DNA reads TGCAGCGTCGGGGGACAGGGCCCAAGAGAGACCCAGTACTTC.

A few counts support this clonotype. The chain has TRBV7-9 and TRBJ2-1; D might be TRBD1 (5 bases). Germline V lookup: CDR1 SEHNR, CDR2 FQNEAQ (reference sequence). Trimming removed 4 bases from V and 9 bases from J, with 25 bases in between. The CDR3 loop spans 17 amino acids. In nucleotides, the CDR3 is TGTGCCAGCAGCTCACCTAAGGGATTCAGGGCGTCCGTTGAGCAGTTCTTC. It specifies CASSSPKGFRASVEQFF.

In this sample, this clonotype turned up a few times. The rearrangement joins TRBV28 to TRBJ2-1, with 9 bases fitting TRBD1. The CDR3 sequence is 14 residues long. Germline assignment: CDR1 MDHEN and CDR2 SYDVKM. Trimming removed 6 bases from V and 7 bases from J; junction bases left unmatched: 7. In DNA, the CDR3 is TGTGCCAGCAGCGGACAGGGGAACCTAAATGAGCAGTTCTTC. Translated, it gives CASSGQGNLNEQFF.

The V call is TRBV5-1, the J call TRBJ1-5; a possible D gene is TRBD1 (5 bases). Germline values: CDR1 SGHRS, CDR2 YFSETQ. V lost 4 bases to trimming and J lost 5 bases, with 19 bases between them. There are 16 residues in the CDR3. CDR3 in amino acids: CASSLRPQEPYQPQHF. The CDR3 DNA follows: TGCGCCAGCAGCCTCCGACCACAGGAACCTTATCAGCCCCAGCATTTT.

This clonotype was seen once. The chain recombines TRBV5-1 with TRBJ2-4; no definite D call. The CDR3 is 13 amino acids. V was trimmed by 0 bases and J by 5 bases, leaving 6 bases between them. The V gene's germline CDR1 is SGHRS and CDR2 YFSETQ. CDR3 region: CASSLETQNIQYF. CDR3 in DNA: TGCGCCAGCAGCTTGGAGACCCAAAACATTCAGTACTTC.

This clonotype has just a few counts. The chain carries TRBV24-1 and TRBJ2-3, with D perhaps TRBD2 (6 bases). Germline V CDR1 and CDR2: KGHDR, SFDVKD. With 3 bases removed from V and 4 bases from J, the gap between germline ends came to 16 bases. The CDR3 is 16 residues long. The CDR3 DNA reads TGTGCCACCAGTGATCCTACCGCGGGGACCCCAGATACGCAGTATTTT. It translates to CATSDPTAGTPDTQYF.

This chain connects TRBV20-1 to TRBJ2-7, with 7 bases matching TRBD2. Germline V gene sequence: CDR1 DFQATT, CDR2 SNEGSKA (reference sequence). With V trimmed by 5 bases and J by 3 bases, 7 bases remained unmatched. The CDR3 is 13 amino acids. CDR3 region: CSALRAGHYEQYF. The CDR3 nucleotides are TGCAGTGCTTTAAGAGCGGGGCACTACGAGCAGTACTTC.

This sequence joins TRBV6-1 and TRBJ1-1, with 10 nucleotides matching TRBD1. Per the germline V gene, CDR1 is MNHNS and CDR2 is SASEGT. After removal of 4 bases from V and 0 bases from J, the junction contained 11 bases not matched to a gene. This CDR3 region has 18 residues. As DNA, the CDR3 is TGTGCCAGCAGTGGTATGACAGGGGGCTTTGGATTGAACACTGAAGCTTTCTTT. This translates into CASSGMTGGFGLNTEAFF.

The chain links TRBV27 to TRBJ2-3; 9 positions agree with TRBD2. This CDR3 region has 16 residues. J gave up 0 bases and V 5 bases, and 6 bases lay outside the gene matches. CDR1 MNHEY and CDR2 SMNVEV come from the germline V gene (reference sequence). CDR3 region: CASSTLAGASTDTQYF. CDR3 in DNA: TGTGCCAGCAGTACGTTAGCGGGGGCTAGCACAGATACGCAGTATTTT.

V and J are TRBV4-3 and TRBJ2-1, with a possible D match to TRBD1 (5 bases). This CDR3 has 13 residues. Deletions cut 2 bases from V and 8 bases from J, with 10 bases between. Germline V CDR1 and CDR2: LGHNA, YSLEER. The CDR3 DNA reads TGCGCCAGCAGCCAACTAAGGGGTTATGAGCAGTTCTTC. Translated, it gives CASSQLRGYEQFF.

The J gene is TRBJ2-1, the V gene TRBV20-1, with D possibly being TRBD2 (7 bases). With 3 bases removed from V and 7 bases from J, the gap between germline ends came to 10 bases. Germline assignment: CDR1 DFQATT and CDR2 SNEGSKA (reference sequence). This CDR3 has 12 amino acids. The CDR3 sequence: CSARGGTNEQFF. CDR3 nucleotide sequence: TGCAGTGCTAGGGGGGGGACAAATGAGCAGTTCTTC.

This clonotype was detected a few times. The V call is TRBV29-1, the J call TRBJ2-4, with D maybe TRBD2 (5 bases). Per the germline V gene, CDR1 is SQVTM and CDR2 is ANQGSEA. CDR3 length: 13 amino acids. The V gene lost 0 bases and the J gene lost 13 bases, with 16 bases spanning the gap. The CDR3 DNA follows: TGCAGCGTTGAAGATCGAGGCGGGCGAGAGCAGTACTTC. It codes for CSVEDRGGREQYF.

V is TRBV29-1 and J is TRBJ2-1; 10 bases map to TRBD2. V lost 1 base and J lost 0; bases outside the gene matches: 3. Germline V gene data show CDR1 as SQVTM and CDR2 as ANQGSEA. The CDR3 extends over 16 amino acids. The CDR3: CSVEGGLASSYNEQFF. CDR3 sequence (DNA): TGCAGCGTTGAAGGGGGACTAGCGAGCTCCTACAATGAGCAGTTCTTC.

The J gene is TRBJ2-3, the V gene TRBV6-2 or TRBV6-3; perhaps TRBD2 as D (5 bases). With 2 bases removed from V and 0 bases from J, the gap between germline ends came to 12 bases. The CDR3 totals 16 residues. Germline loops: CDR1 MNHEY, CDR2 SVGEGT. The CDR3 coding sequence is TGTGCCAGCAGTTACCCCACCCCGGGGAGCACAGATACGCAGTATTTT. It translates to CASSYPTPGSTDTQYF.

The gene calls are TRBV12-3 or TRBV12-4 and TRBJ1-2, with 7 bases lining up with TRBD1. This CDR3 region has 13 residues. The trim removed 7 bases at V and 8 bases at J, leaving 10 bases unmatched. The CDR3 DNA reads as TGTGCCAGCAACGTACCGGGACAGCCGGGCTACACCTTC. It encodes CASNVPGQPGYTF.

This clonotype was detected once. The chain recombines TRBV7-2 with TRBJ1-5; D possibly corresponds to TRBD1 (5 bases). V lost 2 bases and J 11 bases, leaving 19 bases between the germline ends. Germline V gives CDR1 SGHTA, CDR2 FQGNSA. This CDR3 contains 15 residues. The CDR3 DNA reads TGTGCCAGCAGCTTATCGGCGGGGCCGTTGGGGGCCCAGCATTTT. Its translation is CASSLSAGPLGAQHF.

This chain connects TRBV20-1 to TRBJ2-7, with D possibly matching TRBD1 (5 bases). The CDR3 is made up of 12 amino acids. V lost 0 bases and J 6 bases, leaving 9 bases between the germline ends. Germline loops: CDR1 DFQATT, CDR2 SNEGSKA (reference sequence). DNA of the CDR3: TGCAGTGCTAGAGATCCCCAGGGCGAGCAGTACTTC. It encodes CSARDPQGEQYF.

The CDR3 reads CSVEGAGTSEDIQYF. In DNA form, the CDR3 reads TGCAGCGTTGAAGGGGCCGGGACTAGTGAGGACATTCAGTACTTC. This chain joins TRBV29-1 and TRBJ2-7; 8 nucleotides agree with TRBD2. TRBJ2-4 matches the DNA end more closely, so the J call is doubtful. In germline, CDR1 is SQVTM, CDR2 ANQGSEA. This CDR3 is 15 amino acids long.

The V and J genes are TRBV5-1 and TRBJ2-3; 7 nucleotides match TRBD2. V dropped 1 base and J dropped 0; count of bases not matched to a gene: 8. CDR1 and CDR2 (germline): SGHRS, YFSETQ. The CDR3 has 17 residues. CDR3 bases: TGCGCCAGCAGCTTGAAAATGGGGACTACAAGCACAGATACGCAGTATTTT. This gives the protein CASSLKMGTTSTDTQYF.